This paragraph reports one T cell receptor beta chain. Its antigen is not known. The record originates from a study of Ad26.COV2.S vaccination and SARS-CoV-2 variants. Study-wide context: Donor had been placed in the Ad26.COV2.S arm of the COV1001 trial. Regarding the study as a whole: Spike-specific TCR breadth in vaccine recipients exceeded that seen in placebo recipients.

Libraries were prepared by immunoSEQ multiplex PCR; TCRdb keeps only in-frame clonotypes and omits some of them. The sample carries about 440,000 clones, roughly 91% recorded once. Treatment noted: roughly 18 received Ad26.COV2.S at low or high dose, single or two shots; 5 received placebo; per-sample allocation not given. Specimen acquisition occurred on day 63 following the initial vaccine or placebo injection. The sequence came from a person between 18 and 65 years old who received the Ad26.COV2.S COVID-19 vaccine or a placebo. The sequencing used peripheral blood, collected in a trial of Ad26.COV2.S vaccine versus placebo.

In DNA form, the CDR3 reads TGTGCCAGCAGCTTAGGACGACAACACTTCAGGGAGACCCAGTACTTC. Residues: CASSLGRQHFRETQYF. This rearrangement joins TRBV13 to TRBJ2-5, with D uncertain. Germline V gives CDR1 PRHDT, CDR2 FYEKMQ (reference sequence). The CDR3 is 16 amino acids. Trimming took 0 bases from V and 5 from J, leaving 16 bases between them.